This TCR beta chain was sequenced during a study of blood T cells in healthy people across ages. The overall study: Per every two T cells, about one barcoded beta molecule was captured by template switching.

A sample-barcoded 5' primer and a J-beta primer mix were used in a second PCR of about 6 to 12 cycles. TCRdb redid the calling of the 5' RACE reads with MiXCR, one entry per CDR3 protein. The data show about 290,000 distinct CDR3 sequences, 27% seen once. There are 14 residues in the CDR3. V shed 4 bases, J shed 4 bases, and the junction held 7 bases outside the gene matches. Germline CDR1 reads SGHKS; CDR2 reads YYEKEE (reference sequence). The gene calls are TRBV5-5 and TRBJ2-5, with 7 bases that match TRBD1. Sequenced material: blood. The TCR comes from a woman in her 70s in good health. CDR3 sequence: CASSVLGQRETQYF. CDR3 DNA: TGTGCCAGCAGCGTCTTGGGACAGCGAGAGACCCAGTACTTC. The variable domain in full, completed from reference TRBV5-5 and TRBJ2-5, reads DAGVTQSPTHLIKTRGQQVTLRCSPISGHKSVSWYQQVLGQGPQFIFQYYEKEERGRGNFPDRFSARQFPNYSSELNVNALLLGDSALYLCASSVLGQRETQYFGPGTRLLVL.